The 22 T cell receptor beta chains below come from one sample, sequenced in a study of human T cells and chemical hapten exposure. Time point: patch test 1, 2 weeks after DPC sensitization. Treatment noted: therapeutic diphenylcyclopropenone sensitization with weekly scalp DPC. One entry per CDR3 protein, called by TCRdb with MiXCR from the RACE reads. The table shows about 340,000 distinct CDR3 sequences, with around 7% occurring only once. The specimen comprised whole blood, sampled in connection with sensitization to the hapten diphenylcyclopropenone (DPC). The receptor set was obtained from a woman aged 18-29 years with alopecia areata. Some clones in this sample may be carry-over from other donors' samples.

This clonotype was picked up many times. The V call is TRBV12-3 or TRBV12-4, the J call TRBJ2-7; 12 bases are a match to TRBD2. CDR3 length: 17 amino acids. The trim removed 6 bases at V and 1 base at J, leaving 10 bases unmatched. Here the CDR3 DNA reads TGTGCCAGCAGCCTGGGACTAGCGGGCCTAACTTCCTACGAGCAGTACTTC. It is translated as CASSLGLAGLTSYEQYF.

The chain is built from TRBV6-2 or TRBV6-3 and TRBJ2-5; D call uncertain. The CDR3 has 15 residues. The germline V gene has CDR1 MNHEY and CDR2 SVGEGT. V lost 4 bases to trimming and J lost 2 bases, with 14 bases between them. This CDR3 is CASSSYDGRQETQYF. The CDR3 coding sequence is TGTGCCAGCAGTTCCTATGACGGCCGGCAAGAGACCCAGTACTTC.

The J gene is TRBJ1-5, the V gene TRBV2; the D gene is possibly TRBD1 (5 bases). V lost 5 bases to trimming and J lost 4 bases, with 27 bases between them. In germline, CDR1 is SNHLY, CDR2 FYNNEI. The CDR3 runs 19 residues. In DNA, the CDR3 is TGTGCCAGCAGTCCTACCCCGGCGGGGCGGGGCGGACGGAATCAGCCCCAGCATTTT. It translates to CASSPTPAGRGGRNQPQHF.

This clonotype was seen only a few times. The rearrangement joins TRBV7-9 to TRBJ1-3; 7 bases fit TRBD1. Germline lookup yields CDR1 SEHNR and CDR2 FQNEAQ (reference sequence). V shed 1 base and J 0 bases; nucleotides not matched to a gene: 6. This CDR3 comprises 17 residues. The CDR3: CASSLEMGQSSGNTIYF. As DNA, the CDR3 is TGTGCCAGCAGCTTAGAAATGGGACAGAGCTCTGGAAACACCATATATTTT.

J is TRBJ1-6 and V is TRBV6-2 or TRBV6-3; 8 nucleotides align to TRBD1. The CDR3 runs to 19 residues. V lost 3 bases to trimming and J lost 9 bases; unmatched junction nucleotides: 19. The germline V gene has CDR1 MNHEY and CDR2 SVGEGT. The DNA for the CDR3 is TGTGCCAGCAGTTATTCCCACCTTCGCTCGGACAGGGCGGGTTCACCCCTCCACTTT. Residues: CASSYSHLRSDRAGSPLHF.

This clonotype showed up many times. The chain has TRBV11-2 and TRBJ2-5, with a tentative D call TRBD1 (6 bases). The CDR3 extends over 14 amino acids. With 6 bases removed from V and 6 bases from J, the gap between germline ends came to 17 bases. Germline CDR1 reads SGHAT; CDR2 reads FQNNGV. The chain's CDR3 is CASSSPGQKKTQYF. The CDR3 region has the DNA TGTGCCAGCAGTTCACCGGGACAAAAAAAGACCCAGTACTTC.

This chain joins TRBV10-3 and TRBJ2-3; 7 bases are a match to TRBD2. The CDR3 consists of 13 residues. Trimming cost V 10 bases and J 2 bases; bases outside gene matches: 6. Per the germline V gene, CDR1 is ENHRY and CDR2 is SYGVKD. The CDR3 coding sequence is TGTGCCACCATGGCGGGGGACACAGATACGCAGTATTTT. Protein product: CATMAGDTDTQYF.

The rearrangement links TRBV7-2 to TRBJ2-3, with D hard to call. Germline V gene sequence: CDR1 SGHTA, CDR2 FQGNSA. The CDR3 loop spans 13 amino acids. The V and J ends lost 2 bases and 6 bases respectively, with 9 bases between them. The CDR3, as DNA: TGTGCCAGCAGCTTATGGTTTCGGGATACGCAGTATTTT. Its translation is CASSLWFRDTQYF.

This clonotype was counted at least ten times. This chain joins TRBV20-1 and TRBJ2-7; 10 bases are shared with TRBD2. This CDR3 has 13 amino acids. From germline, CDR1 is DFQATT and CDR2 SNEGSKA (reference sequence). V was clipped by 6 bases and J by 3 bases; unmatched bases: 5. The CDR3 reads CSATGTSVYEQYF. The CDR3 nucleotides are TGCAGTGCCACCGGGACTAGCGTCTACGAGCAGTACTTC.

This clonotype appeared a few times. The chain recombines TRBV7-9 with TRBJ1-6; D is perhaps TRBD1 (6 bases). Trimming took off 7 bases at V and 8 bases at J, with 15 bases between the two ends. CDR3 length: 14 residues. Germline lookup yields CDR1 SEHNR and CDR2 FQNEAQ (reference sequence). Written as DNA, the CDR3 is TGTGCCAGCACCCGGACAGATTTCTATTCACCCCTCCACTTT. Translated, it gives CASTRTDFYSPLHF.

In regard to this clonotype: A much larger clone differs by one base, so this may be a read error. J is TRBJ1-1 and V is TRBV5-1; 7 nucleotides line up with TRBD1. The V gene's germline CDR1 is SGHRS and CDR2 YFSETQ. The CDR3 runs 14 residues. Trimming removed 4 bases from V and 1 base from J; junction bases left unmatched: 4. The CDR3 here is CASSEGQTNTEAFF. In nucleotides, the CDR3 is TGCGCCAGCAGCGAGGGACAGACGAACACTGAAGCTTTCTTT.

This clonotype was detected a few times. CDR3 sequence reads: CASSLLLFWTGGYGYTF. The CDR3 coding sequence is TGCGCCAGCAGCTTGCTTCTCTTTTGGACAGGAGGATATGGCTACACCTTC. The rearrangement uses TRBV5-1 and TRBJ1-2; 7 bases fit TRBD1. The CDR3 length is 17 residues. V was pared by 1 base and J by 5 bases, with 14 bases of the junction left unmatched. Looked up from germline, CDR1 is SGHRS and CDR2 is YFSETQ.

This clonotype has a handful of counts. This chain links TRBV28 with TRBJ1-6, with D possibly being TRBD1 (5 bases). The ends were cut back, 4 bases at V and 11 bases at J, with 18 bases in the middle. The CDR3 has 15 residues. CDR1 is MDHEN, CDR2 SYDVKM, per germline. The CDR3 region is CASSSRRDYWPPLHF. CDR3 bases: TGTGCCAGCAGTTCCCGCCGGGACTATTGGCCACCCCTCCACTTT.

CDR3: CASSLGWGRRSPLHF. CDR3 nucleotide sequence: TGTGCCAGCAGCTTGGGGTGGGGGCGAAGATCACCCCTCCACTTT. V and J are TRBV7-2 and TRBJ1-6, with D perhaps TRBD1 (6 bases). The germline V gene encodes CDR1 SGHTA and CDR2 FQGNSA. This CDR3 spans 15 amino acids. The V end lost 3 bases, the J end lost 10 bases, and 16 bases lay between the germline ends.

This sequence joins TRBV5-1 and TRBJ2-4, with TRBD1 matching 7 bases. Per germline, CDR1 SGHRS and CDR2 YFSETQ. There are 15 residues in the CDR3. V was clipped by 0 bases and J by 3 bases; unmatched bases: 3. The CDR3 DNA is TGCGCCAGCAGCTTGGGGGACAGAGACAAAAACATTCAGTACTTC. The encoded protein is CASSLGDRDKNIQYF.

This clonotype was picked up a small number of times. The CDR3, as DNA: TGTGCCACCAGTGATGGTAGGCCCCGTCAGCCCCAGCATTTT. Translation: CATSDGRPRQPQHF. V usage is TRBV24-1 and J usage is TRBJ1-5; the D is unclear. This CDR3 has 14 residues. V lost 3 bases to trimming and J lost 6 bases, with 11 bases between them. Germline V lookup: CDR1 KGHDR, CDR2 SFDVKD.

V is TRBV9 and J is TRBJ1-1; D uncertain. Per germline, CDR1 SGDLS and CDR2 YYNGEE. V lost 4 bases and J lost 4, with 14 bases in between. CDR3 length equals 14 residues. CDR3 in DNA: TGTGCCAGCAGCAATGGGTTATTCGGCACTGAAGCTTTCTTT. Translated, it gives CASSNGLFGTEAFF. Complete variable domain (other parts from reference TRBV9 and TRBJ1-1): DSGVTQTPKHLITATGQRVTLRCSPRSGDLSVYWYQQSLDQGLQFLIQYYNGEERAKGNILERFSAQQFPDLHSELNLSSLELGDSALYFCASSNGLFGTEAFFGQGTRLTVV.

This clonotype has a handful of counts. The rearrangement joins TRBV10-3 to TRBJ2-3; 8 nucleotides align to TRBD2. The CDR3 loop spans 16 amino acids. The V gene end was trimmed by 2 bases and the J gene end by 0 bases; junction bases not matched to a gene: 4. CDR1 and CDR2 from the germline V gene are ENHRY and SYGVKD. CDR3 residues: CAISEQASGSTDTQYF. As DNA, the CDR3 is TGTGCCATCAGTGAGCAGGCTAGCGGGAGCACAGATACGCAGTATTTT.

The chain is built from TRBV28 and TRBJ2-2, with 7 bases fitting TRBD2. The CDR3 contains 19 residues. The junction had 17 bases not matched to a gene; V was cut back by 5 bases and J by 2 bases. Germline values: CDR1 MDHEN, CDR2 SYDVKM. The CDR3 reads CASSQRAGLNRLNTGELFF. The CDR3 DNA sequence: TGTGCCAGCAGTCAACGAGCGGGGCTCAACCGACTCAACACCGGGGAGCTGTTTTTT. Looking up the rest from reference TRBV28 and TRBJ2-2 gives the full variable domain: DVKVTQSSRYLVKRTGEKVFLECVQDMDHENMFWYRQDPGLGLRLIYFSYDVKMKEKGDIPEGYSVSREKKERFSLILESASTNQTSMYLCASSQRAGLNRLNTGELFFGEGSRLTVL.

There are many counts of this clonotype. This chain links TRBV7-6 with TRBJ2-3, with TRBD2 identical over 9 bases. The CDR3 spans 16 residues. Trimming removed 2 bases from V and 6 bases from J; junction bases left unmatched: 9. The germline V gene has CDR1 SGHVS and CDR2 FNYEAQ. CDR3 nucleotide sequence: TGTGCCAGCAGCTTAATGGGAGGACTAGCGTCCGATACGCAGTATTTT. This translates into CASSLMGGLASDTQYF.

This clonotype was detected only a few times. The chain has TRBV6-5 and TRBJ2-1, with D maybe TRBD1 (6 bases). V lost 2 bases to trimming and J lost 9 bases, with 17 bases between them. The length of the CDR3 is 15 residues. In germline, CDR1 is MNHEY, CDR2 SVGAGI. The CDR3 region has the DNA TGTGCCAGCAGTTACCGCCAGCAGGGGACGGGTGAGCAGTTCTTC. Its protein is CASSYRQQGTGEQFF.

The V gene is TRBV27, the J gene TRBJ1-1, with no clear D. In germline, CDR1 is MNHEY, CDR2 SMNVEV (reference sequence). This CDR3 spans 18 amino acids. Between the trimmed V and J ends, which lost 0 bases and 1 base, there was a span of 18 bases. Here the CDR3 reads CASSLSLVTRPRNTEAFF. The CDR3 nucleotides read TGTGCCAGCAGTTTATCGTTGGTGACCCGACCCCGGAACACTGAAGCTTTCTTT.